This TCR beta chain was sequenced during a study of CD8 T cells in Susac syndrome. Study observations and caveats: As the study acknowledged, the number of individuals who were part of its TCR sequencing and HLA analysis was relatively small.

While CD8+ and CD4+ T cells were isolated negatively, TEMRA cells were enriched by FACS. Note on this clonotype: The antigen is undetermined.

It was with random hexamers that roughly 0.45 to 1 ug RNA was reverse transcribed. The method of amplification for TCR beta CDR3 was immunoSEQ multiplex PCR, covering 54 Vbeta and 13 Jbeta. TCRdb re-derived calls from the immunoSEQ multiplex PCR reads in MiXCR, one entry per CDR3 protein. The data show more than 130,000 distinct CDR3 sequences, with 94% seen just once and over 0.25% held by the top ten. Germline V gene sequence: CDR1 LGHNA, CDR2 YSLEER. V shed 0 bases, J shed 6 bases, and the junction held 5 bases outside the gene matches. The CDR3 runs 16 residues. The chain is built from TRBV4-3 and TRBJ2-1, with TRBD1 matching over 10 bases. This sequence originates from a human donor in good health. Sequences were obtained from CD8+ T cells from PBMCs. The CDR3 loop reads CASSQEETGGFNEQFF. The DNA of the CDR3 is TGCGCCAGCAGCCAAGAAGAGACAGGGGGCTTCAATGAGCAGTTCTTC.